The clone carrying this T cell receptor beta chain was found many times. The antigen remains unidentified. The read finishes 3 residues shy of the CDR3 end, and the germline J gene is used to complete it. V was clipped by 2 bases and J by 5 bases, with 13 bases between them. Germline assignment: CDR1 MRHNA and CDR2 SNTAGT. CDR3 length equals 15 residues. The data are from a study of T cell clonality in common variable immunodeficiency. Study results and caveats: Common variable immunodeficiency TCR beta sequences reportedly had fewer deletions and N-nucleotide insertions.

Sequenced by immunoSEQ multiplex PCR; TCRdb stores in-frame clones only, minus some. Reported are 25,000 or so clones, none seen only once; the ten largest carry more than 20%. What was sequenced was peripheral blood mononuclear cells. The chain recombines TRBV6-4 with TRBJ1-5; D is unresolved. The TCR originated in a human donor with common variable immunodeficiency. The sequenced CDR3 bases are TGTGCCAGCAGTGACGAGTTCGGTCCCCATCAGCCC. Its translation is CASSDEFGPHQP. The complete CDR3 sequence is CASSDEFGPHQPQHF.